The clone carrying this T cell receptor beta chain came up a few times. Libraries were prepared by immunoSEQ multiplex PCR; TCRdb keeps only in-frame clonotypes and omits some of them. The sample includes 35,000 or so clones, 85% to 90% of them seen just once. The sample belongs to a study of blood T cell repertoires in COVID-19. Study context: Researchers got acute and convalescent COVID-19 samples from the United States, Italy and Spain. In each case, the material was cDNA or gDNA derived from T cells, B-cell-depleted T cells, or PBMCs.

This CDR3 contains 13 residues. The V and J ends lost 0 bases and 5 bases respectively, with 7 bases between them. Germline CDR1 and CDR2: SGHTA and FQGNSA. This chain links TRBV7-2 with TRBJ1-2; a weak D match, TRBD1 (5 bases). The sequenced sample was peripheral blood. The sequence was collected from a man in his 70s with acute or convalescent COVID-19. The CDR3 is CASSLAGAYGYTF. CDR3 bases: TGTGCCAGCAGCTTAGCAGGGGCGTATGGCTACACCTTC. The variable domain in full, completed from reference TRBV7-2 and TRBJ1-2, reads GAGVSQSPSNKVTEKGKDVELRCDPISGHTALYWYRQSLGQGLEFLIYFQGNSAPDKSGLPSDRFSAERTGGSVSTLTIQRTQQEDSAVYLCASSLAGAYGYTFGSGTRLTVV.